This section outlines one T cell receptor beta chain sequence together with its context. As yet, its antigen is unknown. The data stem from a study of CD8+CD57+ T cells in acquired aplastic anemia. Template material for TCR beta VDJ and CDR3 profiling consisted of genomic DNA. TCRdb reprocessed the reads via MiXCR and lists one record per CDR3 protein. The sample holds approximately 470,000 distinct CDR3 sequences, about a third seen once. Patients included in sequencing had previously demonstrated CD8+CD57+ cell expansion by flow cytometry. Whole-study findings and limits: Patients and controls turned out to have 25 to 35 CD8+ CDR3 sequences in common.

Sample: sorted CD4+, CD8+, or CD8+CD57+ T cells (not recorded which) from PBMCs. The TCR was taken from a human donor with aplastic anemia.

CDR3 DNA: TGTGCCAGCAGCTTAGTTGCAGGGCGGGGCACAGATACGCAGTATTTT. It codes for CASSLVAGRGTDTQYF. The chain joins TRBV11-2 to TRBJ2-3; D tentatively fits TRBD1 or TRBD2 (5 bases each). V was shortened by 1 base and J by 1 base, with 12 bases between the two germline ends. This CDR3 contains 16 residues. Germline lookup yields CDR1 SGHAT and CDR2 FQNNGV.